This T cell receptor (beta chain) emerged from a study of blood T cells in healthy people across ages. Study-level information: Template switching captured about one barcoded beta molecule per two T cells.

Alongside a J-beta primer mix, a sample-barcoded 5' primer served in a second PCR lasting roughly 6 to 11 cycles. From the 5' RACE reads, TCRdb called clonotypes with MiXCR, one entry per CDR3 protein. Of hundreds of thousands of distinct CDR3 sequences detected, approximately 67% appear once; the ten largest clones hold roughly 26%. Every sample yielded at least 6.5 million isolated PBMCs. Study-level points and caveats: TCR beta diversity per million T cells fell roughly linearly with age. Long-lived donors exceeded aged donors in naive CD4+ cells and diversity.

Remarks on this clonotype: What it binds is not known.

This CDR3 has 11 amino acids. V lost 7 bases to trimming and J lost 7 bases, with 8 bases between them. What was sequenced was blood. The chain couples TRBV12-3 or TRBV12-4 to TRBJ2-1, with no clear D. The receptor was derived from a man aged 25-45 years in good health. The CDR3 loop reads CASTRQNEQFF. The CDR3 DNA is TGTGCCAGCACTCGACAAAATGAGCAGTTCTTC.